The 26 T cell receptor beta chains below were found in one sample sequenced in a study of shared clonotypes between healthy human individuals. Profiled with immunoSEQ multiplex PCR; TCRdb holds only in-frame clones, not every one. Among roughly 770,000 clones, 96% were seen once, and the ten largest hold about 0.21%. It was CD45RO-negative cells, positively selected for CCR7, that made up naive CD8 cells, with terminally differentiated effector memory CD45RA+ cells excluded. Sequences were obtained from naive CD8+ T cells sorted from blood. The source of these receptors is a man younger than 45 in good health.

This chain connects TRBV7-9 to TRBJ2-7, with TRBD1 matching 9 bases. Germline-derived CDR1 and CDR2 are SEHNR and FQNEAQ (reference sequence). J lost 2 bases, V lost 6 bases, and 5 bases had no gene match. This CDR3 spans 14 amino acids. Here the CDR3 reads CASRPRTGAYEQYF. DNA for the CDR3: TGTGCCAGCAGACCAAGGACAGGGGCCTACGAGCAGTACTTC.

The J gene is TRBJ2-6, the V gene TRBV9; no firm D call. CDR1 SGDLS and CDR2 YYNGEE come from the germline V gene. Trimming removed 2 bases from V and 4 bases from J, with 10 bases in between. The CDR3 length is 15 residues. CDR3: CASSVSFAGANVLTF. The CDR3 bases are TGTGCCAGCAGCGTTTCATTTGCCGGGGCCAACGTCCTGACTTTC. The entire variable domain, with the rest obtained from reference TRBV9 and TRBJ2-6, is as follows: DSGVTQTPKHLITATGQRVTLRCSPRSGDLSVYWYQQSLDQGLQFLIQYYNGEERAKGNILERFSAQQFPDLHSELNLSSLELGDSALYFCASSVSFAGANVLTFGAGSRLTVL.

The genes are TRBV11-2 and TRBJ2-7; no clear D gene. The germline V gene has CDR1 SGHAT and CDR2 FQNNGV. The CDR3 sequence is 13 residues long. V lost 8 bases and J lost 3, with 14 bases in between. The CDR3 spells CASLPIGYYEQYF. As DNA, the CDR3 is TGTGCCAGCCTACCTATCGGGTACTACGAGCAGTACTTC. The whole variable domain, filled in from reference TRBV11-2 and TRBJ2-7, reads EAGVAQSPRYKIIEKRQSVAFWCNPISGHATLYWYQQILGQGPKLLIQFQNNGVVDDSQLPKDRFSAERLKGVDSTLKIQPAKLEDSAVYLCASLPIGYYEQYFGPGTRLTVT.

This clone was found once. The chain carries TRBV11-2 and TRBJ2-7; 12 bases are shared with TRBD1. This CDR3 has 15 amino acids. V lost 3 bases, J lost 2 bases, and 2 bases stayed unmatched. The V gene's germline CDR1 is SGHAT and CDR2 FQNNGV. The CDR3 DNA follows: TGTGCCAGCAGCTTGGGGGACAGGGGGCCCTACGAGCAGTACTTC. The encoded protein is CASSLGDRGPYEQYF.

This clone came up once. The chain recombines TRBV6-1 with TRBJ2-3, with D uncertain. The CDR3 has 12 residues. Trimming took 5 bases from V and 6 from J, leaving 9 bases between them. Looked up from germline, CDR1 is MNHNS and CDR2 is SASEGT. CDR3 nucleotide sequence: TGTGCCAGCAGTTCCCGGTTGGATACGCAGTATTTT. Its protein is CASSSRLDTQYF.

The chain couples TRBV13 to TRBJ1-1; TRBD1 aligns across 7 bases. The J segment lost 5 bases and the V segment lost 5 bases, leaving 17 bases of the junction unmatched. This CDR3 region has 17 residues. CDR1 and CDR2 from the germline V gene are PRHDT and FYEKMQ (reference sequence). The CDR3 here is CASSDDTTGLLGTEAFF. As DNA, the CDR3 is TGTGCCAGCAGCGACGATACGACAGGGCTATTAGGGACTGAAGCTTTCTTT. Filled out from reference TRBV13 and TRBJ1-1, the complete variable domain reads AAGVIQSPRHLIKEKRETATLKCYPIPRHDTVYWYQQGPGQDPQFLISFYEKMQSDKGSIPDRFSAQQFSDYHSELNMSSLELGDSALYFCASSDDTTGLLGTEAFFGQGTRLTVV.

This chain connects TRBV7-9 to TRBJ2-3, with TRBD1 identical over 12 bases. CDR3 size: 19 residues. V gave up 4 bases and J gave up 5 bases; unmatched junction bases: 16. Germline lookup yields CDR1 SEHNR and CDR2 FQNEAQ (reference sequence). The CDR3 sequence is CASSSEQWSGQGAGDTQYF. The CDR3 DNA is TGTGCCAGCAGCTCAGAGCAGTGGTCGGGACAGGGGGCTGGAGATACGCAGTATTTT.

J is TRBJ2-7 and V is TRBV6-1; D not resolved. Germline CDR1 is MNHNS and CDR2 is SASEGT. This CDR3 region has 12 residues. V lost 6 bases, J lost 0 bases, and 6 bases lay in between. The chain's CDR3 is CASSRSSYEQYF. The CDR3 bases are TGTGCCAGCAGCCGGAGCTCCTACGAGCAGTACTTC.

For the CDR3, the DNA is TGCGCCAGAAACAACATGACAGGGTCCTCCTACGAGCAGTACTTC. This gives the protein CARNNMTGSSYEQYF. This chain links TRBV23-1 with TRBJ2-7, with TRBD1 matching over 7 bases. TRBV23-1 is designated an ORF whose function remains uncertain. The CDR3 extends over 15 amino acids. V lost 9 bases to trimming and J lost 0 bases; unmatched junction nucleotides: 11.

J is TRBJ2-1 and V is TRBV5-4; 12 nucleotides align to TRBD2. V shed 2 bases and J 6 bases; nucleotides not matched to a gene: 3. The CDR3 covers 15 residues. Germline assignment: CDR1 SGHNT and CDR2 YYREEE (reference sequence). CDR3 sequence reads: CASSFGLAGINEQFF. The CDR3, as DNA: TGTGCCAGCAGCTTTGGACTAGCGGGAATCAATGAGCAGTTCTTC.

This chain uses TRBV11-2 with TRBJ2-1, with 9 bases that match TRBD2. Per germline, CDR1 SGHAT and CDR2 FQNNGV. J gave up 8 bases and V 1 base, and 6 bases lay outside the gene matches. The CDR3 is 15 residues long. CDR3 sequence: CASSLVSGSRYEQFF. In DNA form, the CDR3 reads TGTGCCAGCAGCTTAGTTAGCGGGAGTCGGTATGAGCAGTTCTTC.

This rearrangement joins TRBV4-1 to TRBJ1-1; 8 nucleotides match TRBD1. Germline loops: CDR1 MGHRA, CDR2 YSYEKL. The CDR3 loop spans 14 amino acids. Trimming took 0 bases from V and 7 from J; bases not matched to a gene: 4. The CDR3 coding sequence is TGCGCCAGCAGCCAAGAGGGACAGGAAGATGAAGCTTTCTTT. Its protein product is CASSQEGQEDEAFF.

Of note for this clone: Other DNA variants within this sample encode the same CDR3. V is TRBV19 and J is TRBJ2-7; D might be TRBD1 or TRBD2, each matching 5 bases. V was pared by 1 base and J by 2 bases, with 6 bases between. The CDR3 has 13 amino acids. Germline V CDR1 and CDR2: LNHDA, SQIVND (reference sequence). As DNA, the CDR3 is TGTGCCAGTAGTATAGGAGGGGCCTACGAGCAGTACTTC. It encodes CASSIGGAYEQYF.

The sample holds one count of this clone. The CDR3 DNA reads TGCGCCAGCAGCTTGTTCACAGGGGTGTCCAATGAGCAGTTCTTC. Translated: CASSLFTGVSNEQFF. The rearrangement links TRBV5-1 to TRBJ2-1, with 7 bases fitting TRBD1. The germline V gene encodes CDR1 SGHRS and CDR2 YFSETQ. The CDR3 spans 15 residues. V was pared by 1 base and J by 6 bases, with 7 bases of the junction left unmatched.

CDR3 sequence (DNA): TGTGCCAGCAGCTCCTTCCGTGGGGGGCGGTTCTTC. This sequence encodes CASSSFRGGRFF. The chain carries TRBV7-9 and TRBJ2-1; D may correspond to TRBD1 or TRBD2 (6 bases each). Trimming removed 4 bases from V and 15 bases from J, with 16 bases in between. Looked up from germline, CDR1 is SEHNR and CDR2 is FQNEAQ (reference sequence). The CDR3 length is 12 residues.

CDR3 nucleotide sequence: TGCGCCAGCAGCCCACAGCTAGCGGGAGCCTACAATGAGCAGTTCTTC. As protein: CASSPQLAGAYNEQFF. The chain combines TRBV5-1 with TRBJ2-1, with 10 bases aligning to TRBD2. The ends lost 4 bases at V and 2 bases at J; junction bases unmatched: 6. There are 16 residues in the CDR3. Per germline, CDR1 SGHRS and CDR2 YFSETQ.

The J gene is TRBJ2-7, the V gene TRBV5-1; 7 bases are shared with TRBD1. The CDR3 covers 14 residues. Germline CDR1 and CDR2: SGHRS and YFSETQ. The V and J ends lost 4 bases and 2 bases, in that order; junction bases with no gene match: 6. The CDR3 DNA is TGCGCCAGCAGCCCTGACAGGGACGCCTACGAGCAGTACTTC. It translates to CASSPDRDAYEQYF.

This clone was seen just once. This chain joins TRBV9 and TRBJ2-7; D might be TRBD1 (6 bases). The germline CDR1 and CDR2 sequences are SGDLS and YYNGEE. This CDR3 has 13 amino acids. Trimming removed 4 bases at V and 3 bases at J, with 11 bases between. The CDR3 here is CASSRQEFYEQYF. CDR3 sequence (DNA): TGTGCCAGCAGCAGACAGGAGTTCTACGAGCAGTACTTC. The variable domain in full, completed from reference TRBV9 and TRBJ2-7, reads DSGVTQTPKHLITATGQRVTLRCSPRSGDLSVYWYQQSLDQGLQFLIQYYNGEERAKGNILERFSAQQFPDLHSELNLSSLELGDSALYFCASSRQEFYEQYFGPGTRLTVT.

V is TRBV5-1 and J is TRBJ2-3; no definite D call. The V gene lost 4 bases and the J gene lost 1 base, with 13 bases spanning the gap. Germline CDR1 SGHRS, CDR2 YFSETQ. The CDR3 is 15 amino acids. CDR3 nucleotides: TGCGCCAGCAGCCGGCAGTTCCCAGGCACAGATACGCAGTATTTT. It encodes CASSRQFPGTDTQYF.

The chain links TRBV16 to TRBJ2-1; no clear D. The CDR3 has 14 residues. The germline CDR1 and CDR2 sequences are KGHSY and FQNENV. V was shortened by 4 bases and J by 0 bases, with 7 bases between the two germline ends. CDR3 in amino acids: CASSPRFSYNEQFF. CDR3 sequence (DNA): TGTGCCAGCAGCCCCAGATTCTCCTACAATGAGCAGTTCTTC.

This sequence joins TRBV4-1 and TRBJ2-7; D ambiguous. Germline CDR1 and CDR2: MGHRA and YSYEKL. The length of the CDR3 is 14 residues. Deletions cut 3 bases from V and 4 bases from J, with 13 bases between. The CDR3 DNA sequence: TGCGCCAGCAGCCAGGCCCCCATCGAGTACGAGCAGTACTTC. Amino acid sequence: CASSQAPIEYEQYF.

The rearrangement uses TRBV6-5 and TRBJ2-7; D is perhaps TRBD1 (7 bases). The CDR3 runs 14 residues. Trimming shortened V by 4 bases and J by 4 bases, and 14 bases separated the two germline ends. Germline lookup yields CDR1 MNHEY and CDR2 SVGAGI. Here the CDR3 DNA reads TGTGCCAGCAGTTGGGGGGACAGAGATTACGAGCAGTACTTC. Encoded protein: CASSWGDRDYEQYF.

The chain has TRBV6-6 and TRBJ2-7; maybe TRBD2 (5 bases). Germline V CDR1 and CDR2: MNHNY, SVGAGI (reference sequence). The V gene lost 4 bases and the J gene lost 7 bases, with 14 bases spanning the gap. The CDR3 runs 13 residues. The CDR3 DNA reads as TGTGCCAGCAGTTCGGACTTCCCGGGGGAGCAGTACTTC. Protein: CASSSDFPGEQYF.

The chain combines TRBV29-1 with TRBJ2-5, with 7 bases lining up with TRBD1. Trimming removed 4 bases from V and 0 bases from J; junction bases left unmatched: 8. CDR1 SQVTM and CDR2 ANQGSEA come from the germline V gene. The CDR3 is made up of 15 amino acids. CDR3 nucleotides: TGCAGCGTTGCCGGGACAGAAGAGTACCAAGAGACCCAGTACTTC. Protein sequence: CSVAGTEEYQETQYF.

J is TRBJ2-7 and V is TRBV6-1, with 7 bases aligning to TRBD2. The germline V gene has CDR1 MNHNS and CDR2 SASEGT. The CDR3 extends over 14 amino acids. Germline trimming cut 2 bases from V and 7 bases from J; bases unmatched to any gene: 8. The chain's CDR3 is CASSERREKGEQYF. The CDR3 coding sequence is TGTGCCAGCAGTGAACGGCGGGAGAAGGGTGAGCAGTACTTC.

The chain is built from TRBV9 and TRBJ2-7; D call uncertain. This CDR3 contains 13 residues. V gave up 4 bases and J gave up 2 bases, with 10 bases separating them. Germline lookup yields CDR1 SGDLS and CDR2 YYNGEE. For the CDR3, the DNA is TGTGCCAGCAGCCCCGACAAGCCCTACGAGCAGTACTTC. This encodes CASSPDKPYEQYF.